The clone carrying this T cell receptor beta chain appeared a few times. cDNA serving as the sequencing template came from extracted, reverse transcribed RNA. TCRdb's table, derived via immunoSEQ multiplex PCR, lists solely in-frame clones and lacks some. The sample contains some 150,000 clones, around 50% of which appear only once. The CDR3 runs to 13 residues. CDR1 is LGHNA, CDR2 YSLEER, per germline. V gave up 8 bases and J gave up 8 bases; unmatched junction bases: 10. The data are from a study of CD8+ T cells in alopecia areata. The sequence came from a human donor with alopecia areata. The chain has TRBV4-3 and TRBJ1-2; TRBD1 matches 8 bases. The sequencing used CD4+ T cells sorted from blood, collected at week 0. CDR3 loop: CASAYAGQEGYTF. CDR3 sequence (DNA): TGCGCCAGCGCGTACGCGGGACAGGAAGGCTACACCTTC.